This TCR beta chain derives from a study of cytomegalovirus exposure and HLA in healthy donors. A multiplex PCR was run with 60 Vbeta primers and 13 Jbeta primers. Only in-frame clones appear in the TCRdb table, and some are missing; sequencing was by immunoSEQ multiplex PCR. The sample has 200,000 or so clones; 85% to 90% are singletons. This clone was seen a handful of times. In nominal health when sampled, donors likely had unrecorded immune exposures nonetheless. The V end was cut by 6 bases, the J end by 2 bases, with 4 bases between. The germline gives CDR1 SNHLY, CDR2 FYNNEI. The CDR3 has 11 residues.

The J gene is TRBJ2-5, the V gene TRBV2; D is unclear. The source is a human donor in good health. Sample: PBMCs. The CDR3 bases are TGTGCCAGCAGCCTACAAGAGACCCAGTACTTC. This gives the protein CASSLQETQYF. Filled out from reference TRBV2 and TRBJ2-5, the complete variable domain reads EPEVTQTPSHQVTQMGQEVILRCVPISNHLYFYWYRQILGQKVEFLVSFYNNEISEKSEIFDDQFSVERPDGSNFTLKIRSTKLEDSAMYFCASSLQETQYFGPGTRLLVL.